This TCR beta chain is drawn from a study of PD-L1 blockade in urothelial cancer. Across the whole study: The patients first took atezolizumab in 2014, receiving 1,200 mg intravenously every 3 weeks.

Study-wide points: Durable-benefit cases showed more tumor-associated blood clone expansion at 3 weeks.

The CDR3 length is 12 residues. Germline values: CDR1 MNHNS, CDR2 SASEGT. The V end lost 1 base, the J end lost 8 bases, and 8 bases lay between the germline ends. In the case of this clone: Antigen: not known.

Data came from immunoSEQ multiplex PCR; TCRdb stores just in-frame clones and leaves some out. The sample consists of around 70,000 clones, 80% to 85% of them appearing once. The origin of this receptor is a man aged 70-80 years with urothelial cancer. V and J are TRBV6-1 and TRBJ1-2; D is ambiguous. This specimen consisted of PBMCs, obtained around atezolizumab (anti-PD-L1) treatment. This CDR3 reads CASSEVVRGYTF. The CDR3 region has the DNA TGTGCCAGCAGTGAAGTTGTCCGGGGCTACACCTTC.